The clone carrying this TCR beta chain was observed at least ten times. Its target is not known. This sample is drawn from a study of regulatory T cells in long-lasting Graves disease. Study-level background: Antithyroid drug exposure in newly diagnosed Graves' patients had lasted under 3 months.

The CDR3 length is 14 residues. V lost 7 bases and J lost 1, with 13 bases in between. Findings and caveats of the study: TCR diversity was lower in persistent than newly diagnosed Graves' disease. Persistent disease was associated with favored TRBV28 usage and with favored use of TRBJ1-2 and TRBJ2-5.

Time point described: newly diagnosed GD, antithyroid drugs for less than 3 months. Researchers made the TCR library from RNA that was extracted from PBMCs. Graves' disease diagnosis was established per American Thyroid Association guidelines. Arm-PCR of CDR3 regions and iRepertoire HTBI primers were the basis on which TCR beta libraries were built. Each CDR3 protein is one row after TCRdb ran MiXCR on the multiplex PCR reads. The repertoire holds about 320,000 distinct CDR3 sequences, about a sixth seen once, with less than 45% in the top ten. Here the sequenced sample was peripheral blood mononuclear cells (PBMCs), taken at new diagnosis, from a patient treated with antithyroid drugs. The clonotype comes from a female donor with Graves disease. This chain uses TRBV12-3 or TRBV12-4 with TRBJ1-1; the D is unclear. CDR3 region: CASIGRIANTEAFF. The DNA for the CDR3 is TGTGCCAGCATAGGCCGTATAGCGAACACTGAAGCTTTCTTT.